These 18 T cell receptor beta chains originate from one sample sequenced in a study of blood T cell repertoires in COVID-19. TCRdb's copy holds only in-frame clones and misses some; the assay was immunoSEQ multiplex PCR. The table records around 290,000 clones, approximately 86% of them present only once. Source material: peripheral blood. The receptors stem from a woman aged 70-85 years with COVID-19, enrolled during active disease.

The rearrangement links TRBV5-1 to TRBJ2-3, with 9 bases identical to TRBD2. Germline V lookup: CDR1 SGHRS, CDR2 YFSETQ. V dropped 2 bases and J dropped 3; count of bases not matched to a gene: 7. This CDR3 comprises 16 residues. The CDR3 here is CASSLGLGLATDTQYF. In nucleotides, the CDR3 is TGCGCCAGCAGCTTAGGATTGGGACTAGCAACAGATACGCAGTATTTT.

This clone occurred many times. This sample also contains other DNA sequences that code for the same CDR3. V usage is TRBV5-1 and J usage is TRBJ1-4, with 9 bases aligning to TRBD1. The trim removed 0 bases at V and 8 bases at J, leaving 5 bases unmatched. This CDR3 comprises 15 residues. Germline V gene data show CDR1 as SGHRS and CDR2 as YFSETQ. CDR3 in amino acids: CASSLGTGVGEKLFF. Here the CDR3 DNA reads TGCGCCAGCAGCTTGGGGACAGGGGTCGGGGAAAAACTGTTTTTT.

The gene calls are TRBV2 and TRBJ2-5, with 7 positions matching TRBD1. The CDR3 runs 13 residues. CDR1 SNHLY and CDR2 FYNNEI come from the germline V gene. Germline trimming cut 8 bases from V and 6 bases from J; bases unmatched to any gene: 9. CDR3 coding DNA: TGTGCCAGCCGGATCGGACAGGACAAGACCCAGTACTTC. It is translated as CASRIGQDKTQYF.

This chain connects TRBV9 to TRBJ2-7; tentative D call: TRBD1 (6 bases). The germline CDR1 and CDR2 sequences are SGDLS and YYNGEE. Trimming left V 0 bases short and J 3 bases short, with 7 bases between. The CDR3 contains 13 residues. The DNA for the CDR3 is TGTGCCAGCAGCGTAGCGGACAGCTACGAGCAGTACTTC. The encoded protein is CASSVADSYEQYF.

The table lists this clone with a few counts. The CDR3 region is CASSFLSGGGSLGYNEQFF. The CDR3 nucleotides are TGTGCCAGCAGCTTTTTATCCGGGGGAGGATCCCTCGGCTACAATGAGCAGTTCTTC. This chain uses TRBV5-6 with TRBJ2-1; weak D call: TRBD2 (6 bases). CDR1 is SGHDT, CDR2 YYEEEE, per germline. Trimming removed 2 bases at V and 3 bases at J, with 24 bases between. The CDR3 covers 19 residues. Using reference TRBV5-6 and TRBJ2-1 for the parts outside the CDR3, the full variable domain is DAGVTQSPTHLIKTRGQQVTLRCSPKSGHDTVSWYQQALGQGPQFIFQYYEEEERQRGNFPDRFSGHQFPNYSSELNVNALLLGDSALYLCASSFLSGGGSLGYNEQFFGPGTRLTVL.

This chain connects TRBV18 to TRBJ1-2, with D unclear. Germline V CDR1 and CDR2: KGHSH, LQKENI. There are 14 residues in the CDR3. V was shortened by 0 bases and J by 5 bases, with 10 bases between the two germline ends. The CDR3 DNA sequence: TGTGCCAGCTCACCACCTGAGGTAGCTTATGGCTACACCTTC. This gives the protein CASSPPEVAYGYTF.

V is TRBV19 and J is TRBJ1-1, with unresolved D. V was trimmed by 6 bases and J by 3 bases, leaving 14 bases between them. The CDR3 sequence is 14 residues long. Germline loops: CDR1 LNHDA, CDR2 SQIVND (reference sequence). CDR3 bases: TGTGCCAGTAGCTCGGGAGTACTGGACACTGAAGCTTTCTTT. This gives the protein CASSSGVLDTEAFF.

V is TRBV28 and J is TRBJ1-2; 8 bases map to TRBD1. From germline, CDR1 is MDHEN and CDR2 SYDVKM. Germline trimming cut 8 bases from V and 2 bases from J; bases unmatched to any gene: 1. The CDR3 totals 12 residues. CDR3 DNA sequence: TGTGCCAGCTGGACAGGGAACTATGGCTACACCTTC. This gives the protein CASWTGNYGYTF.

The rearrangement uses TRBV5-1 and TRBJ2-7, with D unresolved. The ends were cut back, 3 bases at V and 5 bases at J, with 12 bases in the middle. The CDR3 is 13 amino acids. Germline V gene lookup returns CDR1 SGHRS and CDR2 YFSETQ. CDR3 in DNA: TGCGCCAGCAGCTACGGCCCGACTGACGAGCAGTACTTC. Its translation: CASSYGPTDEQYF.

This sequence joins TRBV5-5 and TRBJ2-7; TRBD1 matches 8 bases. CDR3 length: 14 amino acids. V shed 3 bases, J shed 2 bases, and the junction held 4 bases outside the gene matches. In germline, CDR1 is SGHKS, CDR2 YYEKEE (reference sequence). CDR3 region: CASSSGTGTYEQYF. The CDR3 bases are TGTGCCAGCAGCTCCGGGACAGGAACCTACGAGCAGTACTTC.

V and J are TRBV10-2 and TRBJ1-1; TRBD1 is a possible D gene (5 bases). The germline V gene has CDR1 WSHSY and CDR2 SAAADI. The CDR3 runs to 14 residues. V dropped 6 bases and J dropped 1 base, with 12 bases sitting between them. CDR3: CASREGTGNTEAFF. CDR3 sequence (DNA): TGCGCCAGCAGGGAGGGCACAGGGAACACTGAAGCTTTCTTT.

The chain employs TRBV27 and TRBJ2-2; D unresolved. Germline CDR1 is MNHEY and CDR2 is SMNVEV (reference sequence). Trimming took off 7 bases at V and 1 base at J, with 7 bases between the two ends. CDR3 length equals 13 residues. In DNA, the CDR3 is TGTGCCAGCAAGCTCCAGAACACCGGGGAGCTGTTTTTT. Encoded protein: CASKLQNTGELFF.

Written as DNA, the CDR3 is TGTGCTAGTGGTTTGTCGGGACAGGGTTCTAAGCAGTTCTTC. Its protein is CASGLSGQGSKQFF. The chain employs TRBV12-5 and TRBJ2-1; 9 nucleotides match TRBD1. The CDR3 consists of 14 residues. Germline assignment: CDR1 LGHNT and CDR2 FRNRAP. The trim removed 2 bases at V and 11 bases at J, leaving 7 bases unmatched.

V and J are TRBV19 and TRBJ1-6; 8 nucleotides agree with TRBD1. Losses at the gene ends were 6 bases for V and 10 bases for J; bases not matched to a gene: 8. The V gene's germline CDR1 is LNHDA and CDR2 SQIVND (reference sequence). The CDR3 loop spans 14 amino acids. The CDR3 DNA sequence: TGTGCCAGTAGCCCTGGGACAGGAGGCTCACCCCTCCACTTT. It yields the protein CASSPGTGGSPLHF.

The chain has TRBV2 and TRBJ2-3; a weak D match, TRBD1 (6 bases). This CDR3 comprises 14 residues. Germline assignment: CDR1 SNHLY and CDR2 FYNNEI. V lost 6 bases to trimming and J lost 1 base, with 11 bases between them. In DNA form, the CDR3 reads TGTGCCAGCAGATCACAGGGTCGCACAGATACGCAGTATTTT. As protein: CASRSQGRTDTQYF.

This sequence joins TRBV18 and TRBJ2-5; TRBD1 matches 7 bases. The trim removed 1 base at V and 2 bases at J, leaving 1 base unmatched. This CDR3 region has 14 residues. Germline values: CDR1 KGHSH, CDR2 LQKENI. The CDR3 is CASSPRTGQETQYF. CDR3 nucleotide sequence: TGTGCCAGCTCACCACGGACAGGACAAGAGACCCAGTACTTC. Full variable domain (outside the CDR3, taken from reference TRBV18 and TRBJ2-5): NAGVMQNPRHLVRRRGQEARLRCSPMKGHSHVYWYRQLPEEGLKFMVYLQKENIIDESGMPKERFSAEFPKEGPSILRIQQVVRGDSAAYFCASSPRTGQETQYFGPGTRLLVL.

This clone has only a few counts. The chain links TRBV2 to TRBJ2-7; TRBD1 matches 9 bases. This CDR3 region has 13 residues. Germline assignment: CDR1 SNHLY and CDR2 FYNNEI. V was pared by 10 bases and J by 5 bases, with 9 bases of the junction left unmatched. The CDR3 region is CATSRTGDHEQYF. CDR3 sequence (DNA): TGTGCCACCTCCCGGACAGGGGATCACGAGCAGTACTTC.

This clone was seen only a few times. The chain combines TRBV25-1 with TRBJ1-2; weak D call: TRBD1 (6 bases). CDR1 is MGHDK and CDR2 is SYGVNS in the germline V gene. V gave up 1 base and J gave up 3 bases, with 12 bases separating them. This CDR3 contains 15 residues. The DNA for the CDR3 is TGTGCCAGCAGTGAATGGGGGAGGGGGGACTATGGCTACACCTTC. Translating gives CASSEWGRGDYGYTF.